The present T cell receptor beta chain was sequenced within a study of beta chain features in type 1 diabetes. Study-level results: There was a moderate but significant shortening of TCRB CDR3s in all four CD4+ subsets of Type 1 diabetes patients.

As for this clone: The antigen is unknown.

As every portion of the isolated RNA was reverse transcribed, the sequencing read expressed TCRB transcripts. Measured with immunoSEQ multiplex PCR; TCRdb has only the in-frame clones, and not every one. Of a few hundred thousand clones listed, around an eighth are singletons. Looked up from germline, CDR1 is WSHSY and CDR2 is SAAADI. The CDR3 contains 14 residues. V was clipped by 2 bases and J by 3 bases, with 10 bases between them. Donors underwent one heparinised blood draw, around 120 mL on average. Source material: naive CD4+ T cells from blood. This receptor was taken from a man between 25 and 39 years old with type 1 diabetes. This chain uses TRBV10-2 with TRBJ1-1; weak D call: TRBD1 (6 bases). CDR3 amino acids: CASSEPTGHTEAFF. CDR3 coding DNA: TGCGCCAGCAGTGAGCCGACAGGCCACACTGAAGCTTTCTTT.